The 10 T cell receptor beta chains presented below share a single source sample, sequenced in a study of blood T cell repertoires in COVID-19. The data were produced by immunoSEQ multiplex PCR, yet TCRdb's version contains in-frame clones alone and is incomplete. The table lists around 200,000 clones, 87% of them singletons, with about 6.2% in the top ten. Sequencing used peripheral blood. These TCRs come from a man aged 55 to 70 who had recovered from COVID-19.

This clone was seen a handful of times. As DNA, the CDR3 is TGTGCCAGCAGCTTAGCTAGCGGGGGGGCAGATACGCAGTATTTT. Protein: CASSLASGGADTQYF. V usage is TRBV7-2 and J usage is TRBJ2-3; 11 nucleotides align to TRBD2. V shed 0 bases, J shed 4 bases, and the junction held 0 bases outside the gene matches. CDR1 SGHTA and CDR2 FQGNSA come from the germline V gene. The CDR3 sequence is 15 residues long.

The CDR3 sequence is CASSPLSGQPQHF. CDR3 DNA sequence: TGTGCCAGCAGTCCCCTATCAGGTCAGCCCCAGCATTTT. This chain uses TRBV27 with TRBJ1-5; D is ambiguous. V gave up 5 bases and J gave up 6 bases, with 11 bases separating them. The CDR3 is 13 amino acids. CDR1 and CDR2 from the germline V gene are MNHEY and SMNVEV (reference sequence).

The CDR3 spells CASGEGGGQPQHF. The CDR3, as DNA: TGTGCCAGCGGGGAGGGAGGGGGTCAGCCCCAGCATTTT. The chain combines TRBV9 with TRBJ1-5, with D possibly TRBD1 on 6 matching bases. CDR1 is SGDLS and CDR2 is YYNGEE in the germline V gene. The CDR3 contains 13 residues. Trimming removed 7 bases from V and 6 bases from J, with 14 bases in between.

The V gene is TRBV5-1, the J gene TRBJ2-1; 11 nucleotides match TRBD2. With V trimmed by 0 bases and J by 7 bases, 9 bases remained unmatched. The CDR3 has 17 amino acids. Germline V gives CDR1 SGHRS, CDR2 YFSETQ. As DNA, the CDR3 is TGCGCCAGCAGCTTGGTAGGTAGCGGGAGGGCCGTAAATGAGCAGTTCTTC. It is translated as CASSLVGSGRAVNEQFF.

The chain employs TRBV9 and TRBJ1-6, with D possibly TRBD1 on 5 matching bases. Germline CDR1 reads SGDLS; CDR2 reads YYNGEE. V was clipped by 3 bases and J by 2 bases, with 15 bases between them. This CDR3 is 17 amino acids long. CDR3 in DNA: TGTGCCAGCAGCGCCCGGGAGGGGCTCACCTATAATTCACCCCTCCACTTT. Its translation: CASSAREGLTYNSPLHF.

The rearrangement links TRBV27 to TRBJ1-1; 8 bases line up with TRBD1. V lost 6 bases and J lost 5; bases outside the gene matches: 8. Germline values: CDR1 MNHEY, CDR2 SMNVEV (reference sequence). The CDR3 spans 14 residues. CDR3 loop: CASRTQGARTEAFF. The CDR3 bases are TGTGCCAGCAGGACTCAGGGGGCGCGAACTGAAGCTTTCTTT.

V and J are TRBV6-5 and TRBJ1-1, with D unresolved. V was trimmed by 6 bases and J by 4 bases, leaving 15 bases between them. Germline lookup yields CDR1 MNHEY and CDR2 SVGAGI. The CDR3 contains 14 residues. In nucleotides, the CDR3 is TGTGCCAGCAGCCGAAATCGGGTGGGCACTGAAGCTTTCTTT. Amino acids: CASSRNRVGTEAFF.

The CDR3 sequence: CATSDSRQGGTEQFF. DNA for the CDR3: TGTGCCACCAGTGATTCACGACAGGGCGGCACTGAGCAGTTCTTC. The chain joins TRBV24-1 to TRBJ2-1, with 7 bases identical to TRBD1. Germline CDR1 KGHDR, CDR2 SFDVKD. CDR3 length equals 15 residues. J was trimmed by 9 bases and V by 2 bases; bases with no gene match: 9.

The chain uses TRBV20-1 and TRBJ2-1, with 8 bases fitting TRBD2. V lost 3 bases to trimming and J lost 4 bases; unmatched junction nucleotides: 5. Germline V gene sequence: CDR1 DFQATT, CDR2 SNEGSKA (reference sequence). The length of the CDR3 is 14 residues. CDR3 in DNA: TGCAGTGCTAGTGGTAGCGGGGCTTACAATGAGCAGTTCTTC. Protein: CSASGSGAYNEQFF.

The J gene is TRBJ1-1, the V gene TRBV28; D gene ambiguous. CDR3 size: 15 residues. V lost 3 bases to trimming and J lost 1 base, with 12 bases between them. CDR1 MDHEN and CDR2 SYDVKM come from the germline V gene. CDR3 sequence reads: CASSFLSPGNTEAFF. The DNA for the CDR3 is TGTGCCAGCAGTTTCTTATCACCAGGGAACACTGAAGCTTTCTTT.